Listed below are T cell receptor beta chains from one sample, sequenced in a study of T cells in Graves' hyperthyroidism and ophthalmopathy. TCRdb independently ran MiXCR on the multiplex PCR reads; one entry per CDR3 protein. The repertoire has 700,000 or so distinct CDR3 sequences, about 15% of them found once; the top ten carry under 8.5%. Material: blood. Every receptor here comes from a man aged 18 to 30 with Graves' hyperthyroidism. The CDR3 runs from the conserved cysteine through the conserved F or W. D genes are given only for firm matches. Where a row states a size, it is once, few, many or the class of an expanded clone; other rows omit it.

d_gene: TRBD2; v_gene: TRBV29-1; j_gene: TRBJ2-7; abundance: many; CDR3nt: TGCAGCGTCTCCGGGACTAGCGGGAGACGATACGAGCAGTACTTC; CDR3aa: CSVSGTSGRRYEQYF
d_gene: TRBD2; v_gene: TRBV12-5; j_gene: TRBJ2-1; abundance: few; CDR3nt: TGTGCTAGCGGGAGGGAAAATGAGCAGTTCTTC; CDR3aa: CASGRENEQFF
d_gene: TRBD2; v_gene: TRBV2; j_gene: TRBJ2-5; abundance: many; CDR3nt: TGTGCCAGTTCGGCGGGAGTCGAGACCCAGTACTTC; CDR3aa: CASSAGVETQYF
d_gene: .; v_gene: TRBV6-2/TRBV6-3; j_gene: TRBJ2-7; abundance: many; CDR3nt: TGTGCCAGCAGTCAAACCGTCTACGAGCAGTACTTC; CDR3aa: CASSQTVYEQYF
d_gene: TRBD1; v_gene: TRBV18; j_gene: TRBJ1-2; abundance: .; CDR3nt: TGTGCCAGCTCACCACCCGGGACAGGGGGCAACTATGGCTACACCTTC; CDR3aa: CASSPPGTGGNYGYTF
d_gene: .; v_gene: TRBV28; j_gene: TRBJ2-7; abundance: many; CDR3nt: TGTGCCAGCAGTCACCCCCGATTACTAGTCCCCGAGCAGTACTTC; CDR3aa: CASSHPRLLVPEQYF
d_gene: .; v_gene: TRBV4-3; j_gene: TRBJ2-1; abundance: few; CDR3nt: TGCGCCAGCAGCCATACCCGGGGCGACAATGAGCAGTTCTTC; CDR3aa: CASSHTRGDNEQFF
d_gene: TRBD1; v_gene: TRBV28; j_gene: TRBJ1-2; abundance: .; CDR3nt: TGTGCCAGCAGTTTAACCGGGACAGTGGCTCTCTATGGCTACACCTTC; CDR3aa: CASSLTGTVALYGYTF
d_gene: .; v_gene: TRBV20-1; j_gene: TRBJ2-7; abundance: many; CDR3nt: TGCAGTGCTAGTCCGGGGGGCTTCTTCTACGAGCAGTACTTC; CDR3aa: CSASPGGFFYEQYF
d_gene: .; v_gene: TRBV6-2/TRBV6-3; j_gene: TRBJ2-2; abundance: many; CDR3nt: TGTGCCAGCAGCCAGTGGGGGACACCGAACACCGGGGAGCTGTTTTTT; CDR3aa: CASSQWGTPNTGELFF
d_gene: .; v_gene: TRBV7-9; j_gene: TRBJ2-7; abundance: few; CDR3nt: TGTGCCAGCAGCACCGACAGCCGCCCCCACTACGAGCAGTACTTC; CDR3aa: CASSTDSRPHYEQYF
d_gene: .; v_gene: TRBV6-5; j_gene: TRBJ2-1; abundance: few; CDR3nt: TGTGCCAGCAGTTTCGGGCACAATGAGCAGTTCTTC; CDR3aa: CASSFGHNEQFF
d_gene: TRBD2; v_gene: TRBV20-1; j_gene: TRBJ2-1; abundance: .; CDR3nt: TGCAGTGCTAGGGGGACTAGCGACATCGGAGAATCCTACAATGAGCAGTTCTTC; CDR3aa: CSARGTSDIGESYNEQFF
d_gene: .; v_gene: TRBV7-8; j_gene: TRBJ1-5; abundance: many; CDR3nt: TGTGCCAGCAGCTTAGTCGGATCCAGGGGAAGCAATCAGCCCCAGCATTTT; CDR3aa: CASSLVGSRGSNQPQHF
d_gene: .; v_gene: TRBV11-2; j_gene: TRBJ2-2; abundance: many; CDR3nt: TGTGCCAGCAGCTTAGTGACGGGCACCGGGGAGCTGTTTTTT; CDR3aa: CASSLVTGTGELFF
d_gene: .; v_gene: TRBV5-1; j_gene: TRBJ2-5; abundance: few; CDR3nt: TGCGCCAGCAGCCAACAACGACTCATAGGGGAGACCCAGTACTTC; CDR3aa: CASSQQRLIGETQYF
d_gene: .; v_gene: TRBV6-2/TRBV6-3; j_gene: TRBJ2-2; abundance: few; CDR3nt: TGTGCCAGCAGTTACTCTGAACTAGCCACCGGGGAGCTGTTTTTT; CDR3aa: CASSYSELATGELFF
d_gene: .; v_gene: TRBV28; j_gene: TRBJ1-2; abundance: .; CDR3nt: TGTGCCAGCATGGGGAGCGTCGGCTACACCTTC; CDR3aa: CASMGSVGYTF
d_gene: .; v_gene: TRBV15; j_gene: TRBJ2-4; abundance: .; CDR3nt: TGTGCCACCAGCGGGCAGGGAGGGCAGGGGATAGCCAAAAACATTCAGTACTTC; CDR3aa: CATSGQGGQGIAKNIQYF
d_gene: TRBD2; v_gene: TRBV29-1; j_gene: TRBJ2-7; abundance: few; CDR3nt: TGCAGCGTTATGAGCGGGATCTACGAGCAGTACTTC; CDR3aa: CSVMSGIYEQYF
d_gene: TRBD1; v_gene: TRBV18; j_gene: TRBJ1-1; abundance: many; CDR3nt: TGTGCCAGCTCCCACAGCCAGGGGGTAATTAATGAAGCTTTCTTT; CDR3aa: CASSHSQGVINEAFF
d_gene: .; v_gene: TRBV28; j_gene: TRBJ1-6; abundance: few; CDR3nt: TGTGCCAGCAGTCTCCGGCCCAGGCCCCTCCACTTT; CDR3aa: CASSLRPRPLHF